Reported below is one T cell receptor (beta chain). What it binds is unknown. This entry belongs to a study of shared clonotypes between healthy human individuals. General study results and limits: Generation of non-shared clonotypes was less probable than generation of clonotypes shared by all four donors.

TCRdb's copy holds only in-frame clones and misses some; the assay was immunoSEQ multiplex PCR. The sample has more than 550,000 clones, 90% seen once. V lost 10 bases and J lost 5, with 14 bases in between. CDR3 length: 12 residues. Germline values: CDR1 MNHNY, CDR2 SVGAGI (reference sequence). This clonotype was obtained from a man aged 18 to 35 in good health. Some clones in this sample may be carry-over from other donors' samples. The genes are TRBV6-6 and TRBJ2-5, with D possibly matching TRBD2 (5 bases). Sequences were obtained from memory CD8+ T cells from PBMCs. The subset is: CD45RO+ cells pooled with CCR7-negative TemRA cells. DNA for the CDR3: TGTGCCACCTCTAGTGGGGAGGAGACCCAGTACTTC. Protein sequence: CATSSGEETQYF.